These T cell receptor beta chains were read from a single sample in a study of post-analysis software for immune sequencing data. TCRdb passed the PCR reads through MiXCR, listing each CDR3 protein once. This sample has approximately 630,000 distinct CDR3 sequences, with around 64% found just once. The sequenced sample was blood. All receptors come from a girl aged 2-10 years with multiple sclerosis. CDR3s include the opening cysteine and the closing phenylalanine or tryptophan. The D gene is left open where the match is weak. Clone size is stated in some rows and not others, as once, few, many or a class when expanded.

TRBJ1-1,TRBV6-5,13,-,-,TGTGCCAGCAGCCCGAGGACATCCGCTGAAGCTTTCTTT,CASSPRTSAEAFF
TRBJ2-1,TRBV9,15,-,few,TGTGCCAGCAGCGTAGCTGGCGGACTCTACAATGAGCAGTTCTTC,CASSVAGGLYNEQFF
TRBJ2-7,TRBV12-3/TRBV12-4,14,-,-,TGTGCCAGCAGTCGAGGCGCGTTTGGACACGAGCAGTACTTC,CASSRGAFGHEQYF
TRBJ1-2,TRBV28,13,-,few,TGTGCCAGCAGTTTATCACAAAACTATGGCTACACCTTC,CASSLSQNYGYTF
TRBJ2-5,TRBV5-1,15,-,-,TGCGCCAGCAGCTTGGGAGCCGGCAGCCAAGAGACCCAGTACTTC,CASSLGAGSQETQYF
TRBJ2-5,TRBV6-1,13,-,few,TGTGCCAGCAGGAGGTATAGTGGGGAGACCCAGTACTTC,CASRRYSGETQYF
TRBJ2-3,TRBV7-2,14,-,-,TGTGCCAGCATCCCTCTAGCGCCCACAGATACGCAGTATTTT,CASIPLAPTDTQYF
TRBJ2-3,TRBV5-1,14,-,-,TGCGCCAGCAACACCCGTGCAGACACAGATACGCAGTATTTT,CASNTRADTDTQYF
TRBJ2-7,TRBV5-5,14,-,-,TGTGCCAGCAGCTTTGAAGGAATGGCTTACGAGCAGTACTTC,CASSFEGMAYEQYF
TRBJ1-5,TRBV12-3/TRBV12-4,14,-,-,TGTGCCAGCACAAACCCCGGCGGCAATCAGCCCCAGCATTTT,CASTNPGGNQPQHF
TRBJ2-6,TRBV12-3/TRBV12-4,17,TRBD1,-,TGTGCCACCCGGGACAGGGTATATGGCTCTGGGGCCAACGTCCTGACTTTC,CATRDRVYGSGANVLTF
TRBJ2-4,TRBV5-1,15,-,-,TGCGCCAGCAGCTCCGACGGAAAAGCCAAAAACATTCAGTACTTC,CASSSDGKAKNIQYF
TRBJ2-1,TRBV20-1,13,-,-,TGCAGTGCGCCACTAGCAATAAACAATGAGCAGTTCTTC,CSAPLAINNEQFF
TRBJ2-5,TRBV29-1,14,TRBD1,-,TGCAGCGTTGAACCGGACAGGGCCCAAGAGACCCAGTACTTC,CSVEPDRAQETQYF
TRBJ1-6,TRBV5-1,15,TRBD1,few,TGCGCCAGCAGCGCCAGACAGGGGAGGGATTCACCCCTCCACTTT,CASSARQGRDSPLHF
TRBJ1-2,TRBV3-1,13,-,-,TGTGCCAGCAGCCAAGATCTCAAGGGCACGTCCACCTTC,CASSQDLKGTSTF